Below, 17 T cell receptor beta chains from the same sample are listed, as sequenced in a study of shared T cell receptors in the human thymus. Sequenced by immunoSEQ multiplex PCR; TCRdb stores in-frame clones only, minus some. There are 700,000 or so clones in the sample; 80% to 90% occur only once, and about 0.0098% lies in the top ten. These data were also filed under a second study, of human thymus T cells.

Source material: thymocytes. The receptors stem from a girl less than two years old with a congenital heart defect.

V is TRBV11-3 and J is TRBJ2-7; 7 bases are a match to TRBD1. The CDR3 has 16 amino acids. Trimming removed 2 bases from V and 5 bases from J; junction bases left unmatched: 12. The germline V gene encodes CDR1 SGHNT and CDR2 YENEEA. CDR3 sequence reads: CASSLSTRQGWDEQYF. The CDR3 DNA reads TGTGCCAGCAGCTTATCCACGCGACAGGGCTGGGACGAGCAGTACTTC.

The V and J genes are TRBV27 and TRBJ2-3; 11 bases map to TRBD2. CDR1 MNHEY and CDR2 SMNVEV come from the germline V gene (reference sequence). Germline trimming cut 3 bases from V and 5 bases from J; bases unmatched to any gene: 4. This CDR3 comprises 15 residues. The CDR3 sequence: CASSFIAGGVDTQYF. CDR3 coding DNA: TGTGCCAGCAGTTTCATAGCGGGGGGGGTAGATACGCAGTATTTT.

DNA for the CDR3: TGTGCCAGCAGCTTTATCCGGGACAGGGAATCGGGCACTGAAGCTTTCTTT. This sequence encodes CASSFIRDRESGTEAFF. J is TRBJ1-1 and V is TRBV5-4; 9 bases match TRBD1. Germline-derived CDR1 and CDR2 are SGHNT and YYREEE (reference sequence). The CDR3 is made up of 17 amino acids. With V trimmed by 2 bases and J by 4 bases, 12 bases remained unmatched.

The V call is TRBV2, the J call TRBJ1-2; D gene unclear. The CDR3 contains 16 residues. The V and J ends lost 6 bases and 3 bases respectively, with 20 bases between them. The germline V gene encodes CDR1 SNHLY and CDR2 FYNNEI. This CDR3 is CASRAPRDRAHYGYTF. The CDR3 DNA sequence: TGTGCCAGCAGGGCCCCACGGGATCGGGCTCACTATGGCTACACCTTC. The variable domain in full, with the rest retrieved from reference TRBV2 and TRBJ1-2, is EPEVTQTPSHQVTQMGQEVILRCVPISNHLYFYWYRQILGQKVEFLVSFYNNEISEKSEIFDDQFSVERPDGSNFTLKIRSTKLEDSAMYFCASRAPRDRAHYGYTFGSGTRLTVV.

The V call is TRBV27, the J call TRBJ2-7; unclear D gene. The CDR3 runs to 14 residues. Looked up from germline, CDR1 is MNHEY and CDR2 is SMNVEV (reference sequence). V lost 2 bases to trimming and J lost 0 bases, with 8 bases between them. CDR3: CASSLDHTSYEQYF. CDR3 nucleotides: TGTGCCAGCAGTTTAGATCACACCTCCTACGAGCAGTACTTC.

This clone came up a few times. This chain joins TRBV10-3 and TRBJ1-2, with 7 bases aligning to TRBD1. Per germline, CDR1 ENHRY and CDR2 SYGVKD. CDR3 length: 13 residues. With V trimmed by 3 bases and J by 8 bases, 6 bases remained unmatched. CDR3 in DNA: TGTGCCATCAGTGATGAGGGGGCGGGCGGCTACACCTTC. This encodes CAISDEGAGGYTF.

This chain connects TRBV19 to TRBJ1-3, with unresolved D. Trimming removed 4 bases at V and 5 bases at J, with 15 bases between. The CDR3 length is 15 residues. Per the germline V gene, CDR1 is LNHDA and CDR2 is SQIVND (reference sequence). As DNA, the CDR3 is TGTGCCAGTAGTAATACGACACTGCGACGAAACACCATATATTTT. This translates into CASSNTTLRRNTIYF.

The CDR3, as DNA: TGTGCCAGCAGCTGCCGAGAAAACTTAGCCAAAAACATTCAGTACTTC. It yields the protein CASSCRENLAKNIQYF. The rearrangement joins TRBV5-4 to TRBJ2-4; D gene ambiguous. From germline, CDR1 is SGHNT and CDR2 YYREEE (reference sequence). This CDR3 contains 16 residues. The germline V and J ends were trimmed by 3 bases and 0 bases, with 13 bases remaining between them.

This sequence joins TRBV2 and TRBJ2-7; TRBD2 matches at 12 bases. V was clipped by 6 bases and J by 4 bases; unmatched bases: 7. Germline CDR1 and CDR2: SNHLY and FYNNEI. CDR3 length equals 15 residues. In nucleotides, the CDR3 is TGTGCCAGCAGGGCCGGACTAGCGGGGATTTACGAGCAGTACTTC. Encoded protein: CASRAGLAGIYEQYF.

The V gene is TRBV2, the J gene TRBJ2-3; the match to TRBD1 covers 8 bases. Germline assignment: CDR1 SNHLY and CDR2 FYNNEI. J gave up 0 bases and V 0 bases, and 8 bases lay outside the gene matches. This CDR3 spans 18 amino acids. CDR3 residues: CASSEALPGQGSTDTQYF. The DNA of the CDR3 is TGTGCCAGCAGTGAAGCGCTTCCTGGACAGGGAAGCACAGATACGCAGTATTTT.

The chain links TRBV7-2 to TRBJ2-1; 8 nucleotides line up with TRBD2. CDR1 is SGHTA and CDR2 is FQGNSA in the germline V gene. CDR3 size: 16 residues. V was pared by 1 base and J by 5 bases, with 7 bases of the junction left unmatched. CDR3 sequence reads: CASSLVAGGPDNEQFF. The CDR3 DNA follows: TGTGCCAGCAGCTTAGTTGCGGGGGGACCTGACAATGAGCAGTTCTTC.

The DNA for the CDR3 is TGTGCCAGCAGCGACCCGGGGGTTGAAGCTTTCTTT. It codes for CASSDPGVEAFF. The chain employs TRBV2 and TRBJ1-1; D possibly corresponds to TRBD1 (5 bases). Germline CDR1 reads SNHLY; CDR2 reads FYNNEI. Trimming stripped 6 bases from V and 7 bases from J, with 12 bases between. There are 12 residues in the CDR3.

The chain uses TRBV4-3 and TRBJ1-2; D is perhaps TRBD1 (5 bases). V shed 4 bases and J shed 2 bases, with 14 bases lying between them. The CDR3 covers 15 residues. The germline V gene has CDR1 LGHNA and CDR2 YSLEER. The CDR3 loop reads CASSLRDGGNYGYTF. The CDR3 coding sequence is TGCGCCAGCAGCCTGCGGGACGGAGGGAACTATGGCTACACCTTC.

This chain connects TRBV6-5 to TRBJ2-5, with D possibly being TRBD2 (6 bases). The CDR3 has 13 amino acids. V was shortened by 6 bases and J by 5 bases, with 13 bases between the two germline ends. The germline V gene has CDR1 MNHEY and CDR2 SVGAGI. DNA for the CDR3: TGTGCCAGCAGGACATCGGGAGAGGAGACCCAGTACTTC. Amino acids: CASRTSGEETQYF.

This chain links TRBV5-1 with TRBJ1-2; no clear D gene. V was pared by 0 bases and J by 7 bases, with 19 bases between. The CDR3 is made up of 16 amino acids. Germline CDR1 reads SGHRS; CDR2 reads YFSETQ. The DNA for the CDR3 is TGCGCCAGCAGCTTGGCTCCCATGGGCCAAAGTGGTGGCTACACCTTC. Translating gives CASSLAPMGQSGGYTF. The full variable domain, in which reference TRBV5-1 and TRBJ1-2 provide the parts outside the CDR3, is KAGVTQTPRYLIKTRGQQVTLSCSPISGHRSVSWYQQTPGQGLQFLFEYFSETQRNKGNFPGRFSGRQFSNSRSEMNVSTLELGDSALYLCASSLAPMGQSGGYTFGSGTRLTVV.

This clone turned up a few times. The chain employs TRBV5-1 and TRBJ1-1; D is possibly TRBD1 (5 bases). Trimming stripped 0 bases from V and 0 bases from J, with 15 bases between. This CDR3 contains 17 residues. Germline V gene lookup returns CDR1 SGHRS and CDR2 YFSETQ. The CDR3 region is CASSLGQGGPVNTEAFF. DNA of the CDR3: TGCGCCAGCAGCTTGGGGCAGGGAGGCCCCGTGAACACTGAAGCTTTCTTT.

The chain carries TRBV27 and TRBJ1-3; D may be TRBD1 (6 bases). CDR3 length: 17 amino acids. CDR1 MNHEY and CDR2 SMNVEV come from the germline V gene (reference sequence). V dropped 3 bases and J dropped 0 bases, with 15 bases sitting between them. The DNA for the CDR3 is TGTGCCAGCAGTTTGGGTAAAGGGGGATACTCTGGAAACACCATATATTTT. Encoded protein: CASSLGKGGYSGNTIYF.